This TCR beta chain was recovered during a study of T cell responses to AZD1222 COVID-19 vaccine. Sequencing was performed with immunoSEQ multiplex PCR; in TCRdb, only in-frame clones are kept and a portion is missing. The sample carries roughly 120,000 clones, 85% to 90% recorded once. This clone was picked up one time. This CDR3 is also generated by other DNA sequences in the sample. Germline lookup yields CDR1 LGHDT and CDR2 YNNKEL (reference sequence). This CDR3 spans 14 amino acids. J gave up 1 base and V 4 bases, and 3 bases lay outside the gene matches. This specimen was peripheral blood, taken 28 days after the second AZD1222 dose. The chain recombines TRBV3-1 (or the pseudogene TRBV3-2) with TRBJ2-7; 8 nucleotides agree with TRBD1. The receptor's source is an adult who received the AZD1222 COVID-19 vaccine. The CDR3 is CASSLGQGSYEQYF. The CDR3 bases are TGTGCCAGCAGCCTCGGACAGGGTTCCTACGAGCAGTACTTC.